Listed below are T cell receptor beta chains from one sample, sequenced in a study of cytomegalovirus exposure and HLA in healthy donors. Data came from immunoSEQ multiplex PCR; TCRdb stores just in-frame clones and leaves some out. The table shows about 180,000 clones, with roughly 87% occurring only once. The specimen was PBMCs. These receptors all come from a woman aged 50 to 60 in good health and CMV-seronegative. The CDR3 runs from the conserved cysteine through the conserved F or W. The D gene is left open where the match is weak. Some rows mark clone size as missing; the rest say once, few, many or name a class of expanded clone.

length	D	V	size	J	DNA	CDR3
13	.	TRBV10-2	.	TRBJ1-5	TGCGCCAGCTGGGACACCCTTAATCAGCCCCAGCATTTT	CASWDTLNQPQHF
17	.	TRBV4-3	.	TRBJ1-5	TGCGCCAGCAGCCAAGATGGGGGCGCGGGTAGCAATCAGCCCCAGCATTTT	CASSQDGGAGSNQPQHF
12	TRBD1	TRBV5-1	.	TRBJ1-1	TGCGCCAGCAGCTTTCAGGGGGCCGAAGCTTTCTTT	CASSFQGAEAFF
16	.	TRBV6-1	.	TRBJ2-1	TGTGCCAGCAGTGAAGCACCAACAGGCCCGTACAATGAGCAGTTCTTC	CASSEAPTGPYNEQFF
12	.	TRBV5-6	.	TRBJ2-5	TGTGCCAGCAGCTGGCCCCAAGAGACCCAGTACTTC	CASSWPQETQYF
16	TRBD2	TRBV7-2	.	TRBJ2-1	TGTGCCAGCAGCCTCCAACTAGCGGGGGGCCGGGATGAGCAGTTCTTC	CASSLQLAGGRDEQFF
15	.	TRBV19	.	TRBJ2-1	TGTGCCAGTACTCGGGGGGCTAGCTCCTACAATGAGCAGTTCTTC	CASTRGASSYNEQFF
12	.	TRBV28	.	TRBJ1-2	TGTGCCAGCACCCCACCAGGCTATGGCTACACCTTC	CASTPPGYGYTF
15	TRBD1	TRBV27	.	TRBJ2-4	TGTGCCAGCAGTACAGGGGGGATAGCCAAAAACATTCAGTACTTC	CASSTGGIAKNIQYF
13	.	TRBV6-6	few	TRBJ1-5	TGTGCCAGCAGTTTCCAAGGGGGTCAGCCCCAGCATTTT	CASSFQGGQPQHF
15	.	TRBV9	once	TRBJ2-5	TGTGCCAGCAGCGTAGCGGGTTCTCTCGGGGAGACCCAGTACTTC	CASSVAGSLGETQYF
13	.	TRBV7-3	.	TRBJ1-2	TGTGCCAGCAGCCAGAACAACGACGGGGGCTACACCTTC	CASSQNNDGGYTF
14	TRBD1	TRBV7-9	.	TRBJ1-2	TGTGCCAGCAGCTTCGGGACAGAGAACTATGGCTACACCTTC	CASSFGTENYGYTF
14	.	TRBV7-8	.	TRBJ2-3	TGTGCCAGCAGCGAAAGGGACTTCTGGGATACGCAGTATTTT	CASSERDFWDTQYF
14	.	TRBV9	.	TRBJ2-7	TGTGCCAGCAGCGTAGGCCCAGGGGACTACGAGCAGTACTTC	CASSVGPGDYEQYF
15	.	TRBV5-1	.	TRBJ1-1	TGCGCCAGCAGATTAACCGGGACACCTGCCACTGAAGCTTTCTTT	CASRLTGTPATEAFF
15	.	TRBV6-1	once	TRBJ2-1	TGTGCCAGCAGTGAAGGGGCCGTCTCCTACAATGAGCAGTTCTTC	CASSEGAVSYNEQFF
15	.	TRBV27	.	TRBJ2-1	TGTGCCAGCAGTCCTAGCGTCAGCTCCTACAATGAGCAGTTCTTC	CASSPSVSSYNEQFF
13	.	TRBV9	.	TRBJ1-1	TGTGCCAGCAGCGACCCCGGTGTCACTGAAGCTTTCTTT	CASSDPGVTEAFF
16	TRBD1	TRBV4-3	.	TRBJ2-7	TGCGCCAGCAGCCACCAGTATTCGGGACAGGACTACGAGCAGTACTTC	CASSHQYSGQDYEQYF
16	TRBD1	TRBV9	.	TRBJ2-2	TGTGCCAGCAGCGCGACAGGGGGCGCGGGCACCGGGGAGCTGTTTTTT	CASSATGGAGTGELFF
15	TRBD1	TRBV7-6	.	TRBJ1-4	TGTGCCAGCAGCACCGGGACAGAGACTAATGAAAAACTGTTTTTT	CASSTGTETNEKLFF
15	TRBD2	TRBV5-4	few	TRBJ2-5	TGTGCCAGCAGCGTCTCTAGCGGGAGGGGTGAGACCCAGTACTTC	CASSVSSGRGETQYF
16	TRBD1	TRBV7-8	once	TRBJ1-5	TGTGCCAGCAGCTTAGATGACAGGGGGAAGCGTCAGCCCCAGCATTTT	CASSLDDRGKRQPQHF
16	.	TRBV5-4	.	TRBJ1-4	TGTGCCAGCAGCTTCAGGACAGATGCAACTAATGAAAAACTGTTTTTT	CASSFRTDATNEKLFF
13	.	TRBV6-1	.	TRBJ1-1	TGTGCCAGCAGCTACCGACAGAACACTGAAGCTTTCTTT	CASSYRQNTEAFF
14	.	TRBV4-2	.	TRBJ2-3	TGTGCCAGCAGCCAAGACGGTCTAGCAGATACGCAGTATTTT	CASSQDGLADTQYF